The clone carrying this T cell receptor (beta chain) has just a few counts. Its cognate antigen is unknown. Germline V lookup: CDR1 SGHTA, CDR2 FQGTGA. This CDR3 comprises 14 residues. The V end lost 5 bases, the J end lost 6 bases, and 14 bases lay between the germline ends. This sample was taken from a study of T cell responses to AZD1222 COVID-19 vaccine. Clones were read by immunoSEQ multiplex PCR, and TCRdb kept only the in-frame ones, dropping some. The sample comprises 150,000 to 200,000 clones, roughly 89% of which are singletons, and under 2% rests with the top ten. General study findings and limits: Females made up more of the donors, who were largely white British, and clonal diversity may have come out too low.

The material was peripheral blood, obtained on day 0 of AZD1222 vaccination. This clonotype was sampled from an adult in good health. The rearrangement links TRBV7-3 to TRBJ2-1; the D gene is possibly TRBD1 (5 bases). DNA of the CDR3: TGTGCCAGCAGCCCCCAGGGTGGGCCCAATGAGCAGTTCTTC. It yields the protein CASSPQGGPNEQFF.